This TCR beta chain was documented in a study of Ad26.COV2.S vaccination and SARS-CoV-2 variants. Study information: Intramuscular Ad26.COV2.S at 5x10^10 or 1x10^11 viral particles.

Findings of the study overall: Spike-specific TCR breadth ran higher among vaccine recipients than placebo recipients. Similar non-spike TCR breadth was seen in vaccine and placebo recipients.

The assay was immunoSEQ multiplex PCR, and TCRdb's table has in-frame clones only and misses some. There are 350,000 to 550,000 clones in the sample; 89% occur only once, and roughly 2.5% lies in the top ten. Stated treatment: around 19 received Ad26.COV2.S at low or high dose, single or two shots; several received placebo; per-sample allocation not given. Sampling took place 63 days after the first vaccine or placebo injection. This clone was picked up one time. Its antigen is still unknown. Germline-derived CDR1 and CDR2 are SGHTA and FQGNSA. V shed 5 bases, J shed 4 bases, and the junction held 8 bases outside the gene matches. The CDR3 is 16 residues long.

The chain combines TRBV7-2 with TRBJ2-1; 10 nucleotides align to TRBD2. Specimen: peripheral blood, collected in a trial of Ad26.COV2.S vaccine versus placebo. The clonotype was recovered from a person aged 18-65 years who received the Ad26.COV2.S COVID-19 vaccine or a placebo. CDR3 in amino acids: CASSPRGAGGYNEQFF. DNA of the CDR3: TGTGCCAGCAGCCCCCGGGGAGCGGGAGGGTACAATGAGCAGTTCTTC.